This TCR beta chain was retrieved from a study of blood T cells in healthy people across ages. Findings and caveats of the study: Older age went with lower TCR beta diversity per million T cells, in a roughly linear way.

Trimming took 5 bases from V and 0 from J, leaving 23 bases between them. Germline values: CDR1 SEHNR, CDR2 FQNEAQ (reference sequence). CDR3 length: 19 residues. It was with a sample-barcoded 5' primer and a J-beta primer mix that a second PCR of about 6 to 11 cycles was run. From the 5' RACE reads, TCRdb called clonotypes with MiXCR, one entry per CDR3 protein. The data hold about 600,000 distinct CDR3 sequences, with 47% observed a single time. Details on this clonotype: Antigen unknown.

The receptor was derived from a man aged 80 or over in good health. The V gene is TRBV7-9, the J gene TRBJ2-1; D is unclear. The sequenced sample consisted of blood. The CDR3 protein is CASSRTLGGTMGSYNEQFF. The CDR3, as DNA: TGTGCCAGCAGCCGAACTTTGGGCGGTACTATGGGCTCCTACAATGAGCAGTTCTTC.